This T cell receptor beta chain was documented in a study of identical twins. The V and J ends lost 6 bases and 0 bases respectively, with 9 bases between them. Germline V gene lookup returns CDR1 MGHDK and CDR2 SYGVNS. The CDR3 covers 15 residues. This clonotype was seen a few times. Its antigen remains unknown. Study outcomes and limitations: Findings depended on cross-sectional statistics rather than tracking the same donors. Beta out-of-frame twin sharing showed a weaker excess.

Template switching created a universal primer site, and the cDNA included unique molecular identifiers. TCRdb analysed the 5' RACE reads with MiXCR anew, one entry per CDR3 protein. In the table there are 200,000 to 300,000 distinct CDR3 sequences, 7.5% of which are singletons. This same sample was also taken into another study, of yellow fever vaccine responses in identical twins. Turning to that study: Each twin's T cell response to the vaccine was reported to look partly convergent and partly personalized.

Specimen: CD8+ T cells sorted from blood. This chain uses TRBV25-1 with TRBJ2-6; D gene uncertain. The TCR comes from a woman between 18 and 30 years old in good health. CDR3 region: CASSPSFSGANVLTF. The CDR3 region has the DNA TGTGCCAGCAGCCCCAGCTTCTCTGGGGCCAACGTCCTGACTTTC.